These T cell receptor beta chains were read from a single sample in a study of blood T cell repertoires in COVID-19. Sequencing was performed with immunoSEQ multiplex PCR; in TCRdb, only in-frame clones are kept and a portion is missing. Here the sample spans 40,000 to 60,000 clones, 85% being singletons. The sequenced sample consisted of peripheral blood. Receptors originate from an older woman with acute or convalescent COVID-19. CDR3s include the opening cysteine and the closing phenylalanine or tryptophan.

>TRBJ1-1|15|TRBV3-1/TRBV3-2
CASSHLLRGNSEAFF
>TRBJ2-2|15|TRBV11-3
CASSLGGLRTGELFF
>TRBJ2-7|14|TRBV19
CASSIGRSSYEQYF
>TRBJ2-3|18|TRBV5-1
CASSPGTSGRVTADTQYF
>TRBJ2-1|12|TRBV12-3/TRBV12-4
CASSLALTPRLF
>TRBJ2-1|11|TRBV7-9
CASSRGLSQFF
>TRBJ1-2|13|TRBV5-1
CASRETTAYGYTF
>TRBJ2-7|17|TRBV25-1
CASTRRWGLAGGDEQYF
>TRBJ2-1|17|TRBV11-3
CASSPGTSGGSGGEQFF
>TRBJ2-3|16|TRBV7-2
CASSELAGAGTDTQYF
>TRBJ2-3|14|TRBV14
CASSRRDYKDTQYF
>TRBJ1-2|12|TRBV6-5
CASSYNRERYTF
>TRBJ1-2|14|TRBV3-1/TRBV3-2
CASSQDHQGRGYTF
>TRBJ1-2|17|TRBV3-1/TRBV3-2
CASSGRTGRLVYYGYTF
>TRBJ2-1|16|TRBV18
CASSPPGSSSYNEQFF
>TRBJ1-1|15|TRBV27
CASSSYREMNTEAFF
>TRBJ2-7|14|TRBV6-6
CASRSDRVPYEQYF
>TRBJ2-1|15|TRBV5-1
CASSRGQGAVNEQFF
>TRBJ1-2|15|TRBV18
CASSGSGQGAYGYTF
>TRBJ1-1|17|TRBV11-3
CASSLGPRQGARTPAFF
>TRBJ2-1|15|TRBV4-2
CASSLTGDSYNEQFF
>TRBJ1-2|13|TRBV30
CAWSLQGNYGYTF
>TRBJ2-7|14|TRBV9
CASSPGTVSYEQYF
>TRBJ2-3|14|TRBV3-1/TRBV3-2
CASRGTSVADTQYF
>TRBJ1-5|13|TRBV30
CAWGQGTSQPQHF
>TRBJ2-2|15|TRBV5-1
CASSLDPRVAGELFF
>TRBJ1-6|15|TRBV6-5
CASSLPGQGNSPLHF
>TRBJ2-3|14|TRBV6-4
CASSLGTSGDTQYF
>TRBJ2-3|15|TRBV18
CASSSTSGVTDTQYF
>TRBJ2-1|17|TRBV4-1
CASSQQLAGGSYNEQFF
>TRBJ1-1|15|TRBV19
CASNPGGGPGGEAFF
>TRBJ1-1|15|TRBV5-1
CASSLSIDTNTEAFF
>TRBJ1-2|15|TRBV6-5
CASRVKQGIRYGYTF
>TRBJ1-4|14|TRBV18
CASSPGQGGEKLFF
>TRBJ1-3|16|TRBV14
CASSRGSAGAGNTIYF
>TRBJ2-5|11|TRBV6-2/TRBV6-3
CASSPRETQYF
>TRBJ2-5|17|TRBV11-2
CASSLVGPAGGIETQYF
>TRBJ1-1|14|TRBV19
CASSPTWHNTEAFF
>TRBJ2-3|15|TRBV29-1
CSVAKGLAGADTQYF
>TRBJ2-7|16|TRBV4-3
CASSHGVGGGTYEQYF
>TRBJ2-7|12|TRBV7-9
CASSESFREQYF
>TRBJ2-5|14|TRBV5-1
CASSASGGGETQYF
>TRBJ2-1|13|TRBV12-3/TRBV12-4
CASSRGPTGEQFF
>TRBJ2-7|13|TRBV19
CASSIGPSSEQYF
>TRBJ1-2|14|TRBV11-1
CASSTDRGPYGYTF
>TRBJ2-5|15|TRBV7-3
CASSLGPGEQETQYF
>TRBJ2-1|16|TRBV9
CASSVLSGRAGNEQFF
>TRBJ2-7|14|TRBV5-1
CASSSSGGIYEQYF
>TRBJ2-1|15|TRBV6-5
CASTPPWGGLDEQFF
>TRBJ2-1|16|TRBV7-9
CASLISGGAGYNEQFF
>TRBJ1-4|15|TRBV25-1
CASSVSGTVNEKLFF
>TRBJ2-7|14|TRBV27
CASSSRTSGRSQYF
>TRBJ2-3|12|TRBV5-1
CASSPSGDTQYF
>TRBJ1-4|14|TRBV7-9
CASSDTGDNEKLFF
>TRBJ2-1|12|TRBV11-1
CASSRREGAQFF
>TRBJ1-2|10|TRBV30
CAWSPGPYTF
>TRBJ2-1|14|TRBV19
CASRGSGSYNEQFF
>TRBJ1-3|13|TRBV19
CASSQAPGNTIYF
>TRBJ2-7|14|TRBV11-1
CASSFHRGTYEQYF
>TRBJ2-5|15|TRBV6-5
CASNRPGGGTETQYF